Given below is one TCR beta chain in context. The antigen is undetermined. V lost 1 base to trimming and J lost 6 bases; unmatched junction nucleotides: 6. The CDR3 spans 15 residues. Germline V gene sequence: CDR1 SGHVS, CDR2 FQNEAQ. Only in-frame clones appear in the TCRdb table, and some are missing; sequencing was by immunoSEQ multiplex PCR. The table has 45,000 or so clones, about 80% seen once. This sample was included in a study of radiation and T cells in renal cell carcinoma. The study's findings and limits: No pretreatment tumor biopsies were available for baseline clonotypes. Top tumor clonotypes rose in blood 2 weeks post-radiation, then contracted.

Time point here: baseline pretreatment blood. Documented treatment: 15 Gy SBRT to primary tumor, nephrectomy 4 weeks later. After SBRT, blood was collected at 2 and 4 weeks, plus baseline. The tumor was a clear cell renal cell carcinoma. This receptor was identified in a woman between 65 and 79 years old with renal cell carcinoma. The material was blood, obtained from a patient whose treatment included radiotherapy and nephrectomy. The J gene is TRBJ2-1, the V gene TRBV7-8, with TRBD2 matching over 7 bases. CDR3 DNA: TGTGCCAGCAGCTTAGTTTGGGCTAGCGGCAATGAGCAGTTCTTC. It translates to CASSLVWASGNEQFF.